The source of this T cell receptor (beta chain) is a study of cytomegalovirus exposure and HLA in healthy donors. The PCR contained 60 Vbeta and 13 Jbeta primers. The assay was immunoSEQ multiplex PCR, and TCRdb's table has in-frame clones only and misses some. The data contain 95,000 or so clones, approximately 81% of them seen just once; the ten biggest clones take up around 4.2%. There are 15 residues in the CDR3. Trimming cost V 3 bases and J 5 bases; bases outside gene matches: 6. Germline lookup yields CDR1 KGHSH and CDR2 LQKENI. Sequenced: PBMCs. The chain joins TRBV18 to TRBJ2-1, with 8 bases fitting TRBD1. This clonotype was sampled from a woman in her 70s in good health and CMV-seropositive. CDR3 sequence: CASSPRQGSHNEQFF. The CDR3 DNA reads as TGTGCCAGCTCACCTAGACAGGGGTCCCACAATGAGCAGTTCTTC.